This is a list of T cell receptor beta chains from one sample in a study of blood T cells in healthy people across ages. TCRdb independently ran MiXCR on the 5' RACE reads; one entry per CDR3 protein. The sample records about 730,000 distinct CDR3 sequences, roughly two fifths being singletons. Material: blood. Receptor source: an older woman in good health. The CDR3 runs from the conserved cysteine through the conserved F or W. Each record gives: CDR3 DNA, CDR3 protein, clone size, D gene, V gene, J gene. D genes are given only for firm matches. Only part of the rows carry a size: once, few, many, or a class if the clone is expanded.

CDR3nt: TGTGCCAGCCTCTTGACCGCTGGGGCCAACGTCCTGACTTTC; CDR3aa: CASLLTAGANVLTF; abundance: few; d_gene: -; v_gene: TRBV7-9; j_gene: TRBJ2-6
CDR3nt: TGTGCCAGCAGCGACGGGGCGAGATCCTATGGCTACACCTTC; CDR3aa: CASSDGARSYGYTF; abundance: -; d_gene: -; v_gene: TRBV6-5; j_gene: TRBJ1-2
CDR3nt: TGTGCCAGCAGTGTATGGGGGGATCAGCCCCAGCATTTT; CDR3aa: CASSVWGDQPQHF; abundance: -; d_gene: -; v_gene: TRBV12-3/TRBV12-4; j_gene: TRBJ1-5
CDR3nt: TGCAGTGCTAGTGGCCGGACAGGGGATTACGAGCAGTACTTC; CDR3aa: CSASGRTGDYEQYF; abundance: -; d_gene: TRBD1; v_gene: TRBV20-1; j_gene: TRBJ2-7
CDR3nt: TGTGCCAGCAGTTTAAGGCGGGAGGGCGGAGAGACCCAGTACTTC; CDR3aa: CASSLRREGGETQYF; abundance: few; d_gene: TRBD2; v_gene: TRBV12-3/TRBV12-4; j_gene: TRBJ2-5
CDR3nt: TGCAGTGCTAGAGATGACGGGACCCAAGAGACCCAGTACTTC; CDR3aa: CSARDDGTQETQYF; abundance: few; d_gene: -; v_gene: TRBV20-1; j_gene: TRBJ2-5
CDR3nt: TGTGCCAGCAGCTCACTCGGTGGGGAACGGCAGTACTTC; CDR3aa: CASSSLGGERQYF; abundance: few; d_gene: -; v_gene: TRBV7-9; j_gene: TRBJ2-7
CDR3nt: TGTGCCAGCAGCGTTAGCATGGACAGGGGAATCCTCAATGAGCAGTACTTC; CDR3aa: CASSVSMDRGILNEQYF; abundance: once; d_gene: TRBD1; v_gene: TRBV9; j_gene: TRBJ2-7
CDR3nt: TGTGCCAGCAGGGCTGGACGGGGCTCCTACTATGGCTACACCTTC; CDR3aa: CASRAGRGSYYGYTF; abundance: -; d_gene: -; v_gene: TRBV12-3/TRBV12-4; j_gene: TRBJ1-2
CDR3nt: TGTGCCAGCACCTCTGCTGATTCCTACGAGCAGTACTTC; CDR3aa: CASTSADSYEQYF; abundance: -; d_gene: -; v_gene: TRBV18; j_gene: TRBJ2-7
CDR3nt: TGTGCCAGCAGTCCTGGGACTAGCGCGTACACCGGGGAGCTGTTTTTT; CDR3aa: CASSPGTSAYTGELFF; abundance: -; d_gene: TRBD2; v_gene: TRBV12-3/TRBV12-4; j_gene: TRBJ2-2
CDR3nt: TGTGCCACTTCCGGCACAGGATACAATGAGCAGTTCTTC; CDR3aa: CATSGTGYNEQFF; abundance: -; d_gene: -; v_gene: TRBV14; j_gene: TRBJ2-1
CDR3nt: TGTGCCAGCTTATCCCAGGGGGGGAACGAGCAGTACTTC; CDR3aa: CASLSQGGNEQYF; abundance: few; d_gene: -; v_gene: TRBV27; j_gene: TRBJ2-7
CDR3nt: TGTGCCAGCAGTTCCTCCGCCTATGGCTACACCTTC; CDR3aa: CASSSSAYGYTF; abundance: -; d_gene: -; v_gene: TRBV28; j_gene: TRBJ1-2
CDR3nt: TGTGCCAGCAGCTTAGGGGTGGGGGCCCGCACCTCATCTTACGAGCAGTACTTC; CDR3aa: CASSLGVGARTSSYEQYF; abundance: -; d_gene: -; v_gene: TRBV7-2; j_gene: TRBJ2-7
CDR3nt: TGCAGTGCTAGAACTGCCAGCGGGTACGAGCAGTACTTC; CDR3aa: CSARTASGYEQYF; abundance: many; d_gene: -; v_gene: TRBV20-1; j_gene: TRBJ2-7
CDR3nt: TGTGCCAGCAGTTACTCGTCTGGCCTAGCGGGTCTAGGGCGTCAGAGCTCCTACAATGAGCAGTTCTTC; CDR3aa: CASSYSSGLAGLGRQSSYNEQFF; abundance: -; d_gene: TRBD2; v_gene: TRBV6-2/TRBV6-3; j_gene: TRBJ2-1
CDR3nt: TGCGCCAGCAGTGACGGGAGACAGGGACCTCTTGAGCAGTACTTC; CDR3aa: CASSDGRQGPLEQYF; abundance: -; d_gene: -; v_gene: TRBV10-1; j_gene: TRBJ2-5
CDR3nt: TGTGCCAGCAGCTCCCCGACGGGTTCCTACGAGCAGTTCTTC; CDR3aa: CASSSPTGSYEQFF; abundance: -; d_gene: -; v_gene: TRBV7-9; j_gene: TRBJ2-1
CDR3nt: TGTGCCAGCAGCTTAGTGCTGTCGGGGACAGGGGCTCATGGCTACACCTTC; CDR3aa: CASSLVLSGTGAHGYTF; abundance: -; d_gene: TRBD1; v_gene: TRBV7-2; j_gene: TRBJ1-2
CDR3nt: TGTGCCAGCAGCCAACCGGGACTAGCGGGAGGAGAGCAGTACTTC; CDR3aa: CASSQPGLAGGEQYF; abundance: few; d_gene: TRBD2; v_gene: TRBV7-9; j_gene: TRBJ2-7
CDR3nt: TGTGCCAGCAGCCCAGGACTAGGGACAGATACGCAGTATTTT; CDR3aa: CASSPGLGTDTQYF; abundance: many; d_gene: TRBD2; v_gene: TRBV12-3/TRBV12-4; j_gene: TRBJ2-3
CDR3nt: TGCGCCAGCAGCCAAGATATGGGGGTCCGGGAGACCCAGTACTTC; CDR3aa: CASSQDMGVRETQYF; abundance: many; d_gene: -; v_gene: TRBV4-1; j_gene: TRBJ2-5
CDR3nt: TGCAGTGCTAGAGATCAGGCCTCGGGGAATTCACCCCTCCACTTT; CDR3aa: CSARDQASGNSPLHF; abundance: -; d_gene: -; v_gene: TRBV20-1; j_gene: TRBJ1-6
CDR3nt: TGTGCCAGCAGCTTTTACACGGGACAGGGAAGCCAGCCCCAGCATTTT; CDR3aa: CASSFYTGQGSQPQHF; abundance: few; d_gene: TRBD1; v_gene: TRBV7-9; j_gene: TRBJ1-5
CDR3nt: TGTGCCAGCAGTTACTCGACTGGGACCCAGTACTTC; CDR3aa: CASSYSTGTQYF; abundance: few; d_gene: -; v_gene: TRBV6-5; j_gene: TRBJ2-5
CDR3nt: TGCGCCAGCAGCCAGGGACAGGGGGTGACAGAGACCCAGTACTTC; CDR3aa: CASSQGQGVTETQYF; abundance: few; d_gene: TRBD1; v_gene: TRBV4-1; j_gene: TRBJ2-5